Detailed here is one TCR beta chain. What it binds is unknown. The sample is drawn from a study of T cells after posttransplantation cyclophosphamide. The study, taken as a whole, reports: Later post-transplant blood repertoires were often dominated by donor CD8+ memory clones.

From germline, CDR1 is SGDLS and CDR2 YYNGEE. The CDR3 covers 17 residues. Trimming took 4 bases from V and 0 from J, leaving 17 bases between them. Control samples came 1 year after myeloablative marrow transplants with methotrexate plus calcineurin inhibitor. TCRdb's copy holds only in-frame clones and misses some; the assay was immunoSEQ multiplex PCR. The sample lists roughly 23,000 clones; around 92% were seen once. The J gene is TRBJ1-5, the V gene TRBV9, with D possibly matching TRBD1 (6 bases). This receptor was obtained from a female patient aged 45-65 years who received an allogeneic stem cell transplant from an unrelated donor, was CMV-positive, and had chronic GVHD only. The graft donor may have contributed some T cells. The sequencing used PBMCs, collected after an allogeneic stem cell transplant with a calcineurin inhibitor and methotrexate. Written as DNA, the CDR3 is TGTGCCAGCAGCTCTGGGGGGGGGCTTTATAGCAATCAGCCCCAGCATTTT. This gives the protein CASSSGGGLYSNQPQHF.